Below are 31 T cell receptor beta chains sequenced from a single sample in a study of human T cells and chemical hapten exposure. Time point denoted: pre-sensitization, week 0. Specified treatment: therapeutic diphenylcyclopropenone sensitization with weekly scalp DPC. TCRdb recomputed calls from the RACE reads with MiXCR, one row per CDR3 protein. In the table there are about 92,000 distinct CDR3 sequences, 8% to 10% of which are singletons. Sequenced material: whole blood, taken in connection with sensitization to the hapten diphenylcyclopropenone (DPC). The receptors stem from a woman aged 40 to 50 with alopecia areata. Some clones in this sample may be carry-over from other donors' samples.

This clonotype was observed a few times. The chain combines TRBV18 with TRBJ1-4; D unresolved. CDR3 length: 14 amino acids. The V and J ends lost 3 bases and 4 bases respectively, with 9 bases between them. CDR1 and CDR2 from the germline V gene are KGHSH and LQKENI. CDR3: CASSPWTHNEKLFF. CDR3 sequence (DNA): TGTGCCAGCTCACCGTGGACTCATAATGAAAAACTGTTTTTT.

This clonotype came up a few times. This chain connects TRBV29-1 to TRBJ2-2; no clear D gene. V lost 4 bases, J lost 5 bases, and 14 bases lay in between. CDR1 and CDR2 (germline): SQVTM, ANQGSEA. This CDR3 contains 14 residues. The CDR3 DNA reads as TGCAGCGTTGCTAAGCAGAGAAGAACCGGGGAGCTGTTTTTT. Its translation: CSVAKQRRTGELFF.

This clonotype has ten or more counts. The rearrangement links TRBV6-2 or TRBV6-3 to TRBJ1-3; a weak D match, TRBD1 (5 bases). V gave up 5 bases and J gave up 0 bases, with 17 bases separating them. Germline CDR1 reads MNHEY; CDR2 reads SVGEGT. CDR3 size: 17 residues. CDR3 DNA: TGTGCCAGCAGTGTCCAGAACATCCAGGGCTCTGGAAACACCATATATTTT. Its protein product is CASSVQNIQGSGNTIYF.

This clonotype was counted at least ten times. V is TRBV12-3 or TRBV12-4 and J is TRBJ2-5; maybe TRBD2 (5 bases). Trimming removed 3 bases at V and 7 bases at J, with 12 bases between. The CDR3 is 13 amino acids. For the CDR3, the DNA is TGTGCCAGCAGTTTCCTGGGGAGTGGGACCCAGTACTTC. This sequence encodes CASSFLGSGTQYF.

This clonotype was detected a few times. V is TRBV6-6 and J is TRBJ1-5; 11 bases align to TRBD1. This CDR3 has 14 amino acids. Germline CDR1 and CDR2: MNHNY and SVGAGI (reference sequence). J gave up 7 bases and V 6 bases, and 5 bases lay outside the gene matches. The CDR3 protein is CASRNRDRGQPQHF. In DNA form, the CDR3 reads TGTGCCAGCAGAAACCGGGACAGGGGGCAGCCCCAGCATTTT.

This clonotype was seen repeatedly, ten times or more. The chain recombines TRBV6-5 with TRBJ2-5; D may be TRBD1 (5 bases). The CDR3 contains 14 residues. The germline CDR1 and CDR2 sequences are MNHEY and SVGAGI. The ends were cut back, 0 bases at V and 3 bases at J, with 8 bases in the middle. Written as DNA, the CDR3 is TGTGCCAGCAGTTACTCCAGGGCCGAAGAGACCCAGTACTTC. Its translation: CASSYSRAEETQYF.

This clonotype has more than one count but fewer than ten. The gene calls are TRBV3-1 and TRBJ2-2; 9 positions agree with TRBD2. The CDR3 extends over 17 amino acids. Germline V gene sequence: CDR1 LGHDT, CDR2 YNNKEL (reference sequence). Losses at the gene ends were 3 bases for V and 0 bases for J; bases not matched to a gene: 5. CDR3 amino acids: CASSHEIAGANTGELFF. CDR3 DNA sequence: TGTGCCAGCAGCCATGAAATAGCGGGGGCGAACACCGGGGAGCTGTTTTTT.

The V call is TRBV20-1, the J call TRBJ1-2; D is undetermined. The CDR3 spans 12 residues. The V end lost 7 bases, the J end lost 8 bases, and 17 bases lay between the germline ends. Germline V lookup: CDR1 DFQATT, CDR2 SNEGSKA (reference sequence). The CDR3 nucleotides read TGCAGTGGTGAGGGCCTTAACAAAGGCTACACCTTC. This gives the protein CSGEGLNKGYTF.

This clonotype was found many times. V gene TRBV18 combines with J gene TRBJ1-2; D gene ambiguous. The germline gives CDR1 KGHSH, CDR2 LQKENI. Between the trimmed V and J ends, which lost 2 bases and 3 bases, there was a span of 7 bases. The CDR3 loop spans 13 amino acids. CDR3 amino acids: CASSPGRHYGYTF. In DNA, the CDR3 is TGTGCCAGCTCACCAGGGCGGCACTATGGCTACACCTTC.

This clonotype showed up just a few times. The V and J genes are TRBV7-9 and TRBJ1-1; TRBD1 is a possible D gene (5 bases). This CDR3 comprises 14 residues. Trimming left V 3 bases short and J 4 bases short, with 12 bases between. Germline V gives CDR1 SEHNR, CDR2 FQNEAQ (reference sequence). CDR3 loop: CASSLGVSGTEAFF. DNA of the CDR3: TGTGCCAGCAGCTTGGGGGTATCGGGCACTGAAGCTTTCTTT.

This clonotype was recorded a few times. J is TRBJ2-3 and V is TRBV7-6, with D possibly called TRBD1 or TRBD2 (7 bases each). Germline V CDR1 and CDR2: SGHVS, FNYEAQ. The CDR3 has 16 amino acids. V was pared by 5 bases and J by 2 bases, with 17 bases between. Written as DNA, the CDR3 is TGTGCCAGCAGCACCTCAGGGGGGGAGATCACAGATACGCAGTATTTT. This codes for CASSTSGGEITDTQYF.

This clonotype was seen many times. The chain combines TRBV28 with TRBJ1-2; D gene unclear. V lost 4 bases to trimming and J lost 6 bases, with 9 bases between them. CDR1 MDHEN and CDR2 SYDVKM come from the germline V gene. CDR3 length: 12 amino acids. CDR3 region: CASSWPLNGYTF. CDR3 bases: TGTGCCAGCAGTTGGCCCCTTAATGGCTACACCTTC.

This clonotype has at least ten counts. V usage is TRBV10-3 and J usage is TRBJ2-5; 14 bases match TRBD2. Germline V gene lookup returns CDR1 ENHRY and CDR2 SYGVKD. CDR3 size: 14 residues. Unmatched junction bases numbered 5, after V lost 10 bases and J lost 4 bases. CDR3 bases: TGTGCCACGACGACTAGCGGGGGGGCAGAGACCCAGTACTTC. Amino acids: CATTTSGGAETQYF.

The rearrangement links TRBV19 to TRBJ2-1, with TRBD2 identical over 9 bases. CDR3 size: 14 residues. CDR1 and CDR2 (germline): LNHDA, SQIVND (reference sequence). Trimming at V came to 5 bases and at J to 4 bases, leaving 3 bases not matched to a gene. CDR3 sequence (DNA): TGTGCCAGTAGTCTGGGACTAGCTTACAATGAGCAGTTCTTC. Translation gives CASSLGLAYNEQFF.

This clonotype was detected a few times. The J gene is TRBJ2-1, the V gene TRBV6-2 or TRBV6-3, with TRBD2 identical over 9 bases. The V gene end was trimmed by 4 bases and the J gene end by 5 bases; junction bases not matched to a gene: 3. Germline V gene lookup returns CDR1 MNHEY and CDR2 SVGEGT. This CDR3 has 14 amino acids. CDR3 protein: CASSFSGGNNEQFF. The DNA for the CDR3 is TGTGCCAGCAGTTTTAGCGGGGGCAACAATGAGCAGTTCTTC.

This clonotype was seen only a few times. The CDR3: CASSYPPTGERTDTQYF. CDR3 coding DNA: TGTGCCAGCAGTTACCCTCCGACAGGGGAAAGAACAGATACGCAGTATTTT. This rearrangement joins TRBV6-6 to TRBJ2-3, with TRBD1 matching 8 bases. This CDR3 region has 17 residues. Germline loops: CDR1 MNHNY, CDR2 SVGAGI (reference sequence). V lost 2 bases and J lost 3; bases outside the gene matches: 10.

As to this clonotype: The junction and the germline gene differ at one end; a read error may be behind it. V and J are TRBV6-5 and TRBJ2-5, with a possible D match to TRBD1 (6 bases). This CDR3 is built from 12 residues. Germline-derived CDR1 and CDR2 are MNHEY and SVGAGI. CDR3 nucleotide sequence: TGTGCCAGCAGCCAAGGGGGAGAGACCCACTACTTC. It is translated as CASSQGGETHYF.

This rearrangement joins TRBV20-1 to TRBJ2-3, with 8 bases that match TRBD2. The CDR3 extends over 13 amino acids. Germline V lookup: CDR1 DFQATT, CDR2 SNEGSKA (reference sequence). The V and J ends lost 6 bases and 6 bases, in that order; junction bases with no gene match: 8. DNA for the CDR3: TGCAGTGCCGGACTAGCCGGGTCCGATACGCAGTATTTT. Translation gives CSAGLAGSDTQYF.

Regarding this clonotype: A much larger clone is a single base away; this may be a read error. This sequence joins TRBV7-7 and TRBJ2-5; D is undetermined. CDR1 and CDR2 (germline): SSHAT, FNYEAQ (reference sequence). The length of the CDR3 is 14 residues. For the CDR3, the DNA is TGTGTCAGCAGCCCTAACGTCGTCGGGGAGACCCAGTACTTC. Protein sequence: CVSSPNVVGETQYF.

The chain links TRBV12-3 or TRBV12-4 to TRBJ1-2; D ambiguous. CDR3 size: 12 residues. V dropped 3 bases and J dropped 4 bases, with 6 bases sitting between them. The CDR3 DNA reads TGTGCCAGCAGTTTTGAAACCTATGGCTACACCTTC. This codes for CASSFETYGYTF.

In this sample, this clonotype turned up a few times. This chain connects TRBV6-2 or TRBV6-3 to TRBJ1-1; maybe TRBD1 (5 bases). CDR1 MNHEY and CDR2 SVGEGT come from the germline V gene. V lost 6 bases and J 1 base, leaving 12 bases between the germline ends. The length of the CDR3 is 14 residues. DNA for the CDR3: TGTGCCAGCAGACCGACAGAAAAGAACACTGAAGCTTTCTTT. Its protein product is CASRPTEKNTEAFF.

This clonotype has ten or more counts. The chain has TRBV29-1 and TRBJ2-1, with D uncertain. CDR1 is SQVTM and CDR2 is ANQGSEA in the germline V gene. Trimming shortened V by 8 bases and J by 2 bases, and 7 bases separated the two germline ends. The CDR3 is 11 residues long. The DNA of the CDR3 is TGCAGCCTCGACGCCTACAATGAGCAGTTCTTC. Translating it yields CSLDAYNEQFF.

With respect to this clonotype: This sequence may be a read error, since a much larger clone differs from it by one base. This chain uses TRBV28 with TRBJ2-7; D is unresolved. CDR1 and CDR2 from the germline V gene are MDHEN and SYDVKM. This CDR3 is 12 amino acids long. In DNA, the CDR3 is TGTACCAGCAGTAGTAGGTCCTACGAGCAGTACTTC. Translated: CTSSSRSYEQYF.

This clonotype has just a few counts. Germline and junction disagree at one end, which may indicate a read error. V and J are TRBV7-9 and TRBJ1-2; a weak D match, TRBD1 (5 bases). The CDR3 has 11 residues. Germline CDR1 reads SEHNR; CDR2 reads FQNEAQ (reference sequence). The CDR3 region has the DNA TGTGCCAGCAGCCGGGACGTTTATCATCACTTC. Translated: CASSRDVYHHF.

Many counts were recorded for this clonotype. The chain has TRBV9 and TRBJ2-1; the D is unclear. The CDR3 length is 15 residues. The V gene's germline CDR1 is SGDLS and CDR2 YYNGEE. V lost 4 bases to trimming and J lost 4 bases, with 15 bases between them. CDR3: CASSPRISGYNEQFF. In DNA, the CDR3 is TGTGCCAGCAGCCCACGAATTTCGGGTTACAATGAGCAGTTCTTC.

This clonotype has more than one count but fewer than ten. The V call is TRBV6-6, the J call TRBJ1-3; no clear D. The CDR3 length is 14 residues. The V end lost 6 bases, the J end lost 1 base, and 10 bases lay between the germline ends. Germline assignment: CDR1 MNHNY and CDR2 SVGAGI (reference sequence). In DNA form, the CDR3 reads TGTGCCAGCAGAATCGGGGATTCTGGAAACACCATATATTTT. This codes for CASRIGDSGNTIYF.

This clonotype was seen a handful of times. The J gene is TRBJ2-3, the V gene TRBV28; unclear D gene. Germline CDR1 and CDR2: MDHEN and SYDVKM. The CDR3 is 15 residues long. Between the trimmed V and J ends, which lost 3 bases and 0 bases, there was a span of 10 bases. The CDR3 DNA reads as TGTGCCAGCAGTTTTTGGGCTACTAGCACAGATACGCAGTATTTT. This encodes CASSFWATSTDTQYF. Drawing the rest from reference TRBV28 and TRBJ2-3, the complete variable domain is DVKVTQSSRYLVKRTGEKVFLECVQDMDHENMFWYRQDPGLGLRLIYFSYDVKMKEKGDIPEGYSVSREKKERFSLILESASTNQTSMYLCASSFWATSTDTQYFGPGTRLTVL.

This clonotype has a handful of counts. CDR3 in amino acids: CASSYSSLRGAAFF. The CDR3 DNA reads TGTGCCAGCAGTTACTCTTCCCTCCGGGGGGCGGCTTTCTTT. V is TRBV6-5 and J is TRBJ1-1, with D perhaps matching TRBD1 (6 bases). CDR3 length: 14 amino acids. V lost 0 bases, J lost 11 bases, and 16 bases lay in between. Germline V CDR1 and CDR2: MNHEY, SVGAGI.

The rearrangement links TRBV12-3 or TRBV12-4 to TRBJ1-1; D might be TRBD1 (6 bases). V was cut by 7 bases and J by 1 base, with 13 bases left in between. This CDR3 is built from 14 residues. The CDR3 region is CASIIGQRNTEAFF. In DNA form, the CDR3 reads TGTGCCAGCATTATAGGACAGAGGAACACTGAAGCTTTCTTT.

This clonotype was counted many times. The chain combines TRBV5-1 with TRBJ2-1; 12 nucleotides line up with TRBD2. Germline V CDR1 and CDR2: SGHRS, YFSETQ. CDR3 length equals 20 residues. Trimming took 7 bases from V and 6 from J; bases not matched to a gene: 23. The CDR3 region is CASSFPSSLAGGRSLNEQFF. For the CDR3, the DNA is TGCGCCAGCTCCTTCCCCAGCAGTCTAGCGGGGGGGCGATCGCTCAATGAGCAGTTCTTC.

This clonotype was observed a handful of times. The V call is TRBV4-1, the J call TRBJ2-3, with TRBD1 as a possible D gene (6 bases). Trimming removed 4 bases from V and 0 bases from J, with 23 bases in between. Germline CDR1 is MGHRA and CDR2 is YSYEKL. The CDR3 extends over 19 amino acids. The CDR3 nucleotides are TGCGCCAGCAGCCTCTTTGACAGGCCGGGCGTTACTAGCACAGATACGCAGTATTTT. Its translation: CASSLFDRPGVTSTDTQYF.